One and the same sample provided the 22 T cell receptor beta chains below, sequenced in a study of T cell repertoires in cytomegalovirus infection. TCRdb re-derived calls from the reads in MiXCR, one entry per CDR3 protein. The repertoire includes around 180,000 distinct CDR3 sequences, approximately 28% of them detected once, and 31% sits in the top ten. The sample comprised PBMCs. The receptors originated from a human donor in good health (CMV status not recorded). Some clones in this sample may be carry-over from other donors' samples.

J is TRBJ2-5 and V is TRBV5-1; the D gene is possibly TRBD2 (7 bases). V was shortened by 5 bases and J by 4 bases, with 15 bases between the two germline ends. The CDR3 totals 14 residues. Per the germline V gene, CDR1 is SGHRS and CDR2 is YFSETQ. DNA of the CDR3: TGCGCCAGCAGTCCCGGGGGGCGTGTAGAGACCCAGTACTTC. Amino acids: CASSPGGRVETQYF.

In the case of this clonotype: This could be a read error, since a much larger clone is one nucleotide away. The chain recombines TRBV7-2 with TRBJ1-6, with no clear D. The CDR3 is 14 amino acids. Germline V lookup: CDR1 SGHTA, CDR2 FQGNSA. The V end was cut by 2 bases, the J end by 8 bases, with 10 bases between. CDR3 coding DNA: TGTGCCAGCAGCTTACAGACCAATGATTCACCCCTCCACTTT. Its protein product is CASSLQTNDSPLHF.

This clonotype turned up a few times. The rearrangement uses TRBV10-3 and TRBJ2-2, with 8 bases that match TRBD1. This CDR3 contains 14 residues. In germline, CDR1 is ENHRY, CDR2 SYGVKD. V was clipped by 10 bases and J by 3 bases; unmatched bases: 7. CDR3 loop: CATLDRVDTGELFF. The CDR3 DNA reads TGTGCCACCTTGGACAGGGTTGACACCGGGGAGCTGTTTTTT.

In its sample, this clonotype was seen a few times. The chain recombines TRBV2 with TRBJ2-7; D uncertain. The CDR3 sequence is 15 residues long. Germline lookup yields CDR1 SNHLY and CDR2 FYNNEI. V dropped 3 bases and J dropped 5 bases, with 17 bases sitting between them. CDR3 nucleotides: TGTGCCAGCAGTGAGGGCCCTGGGCTAATCGACGAGCAGTACTTC. This codes for CASSEGPGLIDEQYF.

This clonotype has only a few counts. V gene TRBV9 combines with J gene TRBJ2-3, with D hard to call. The CDR3 length is 13 residues. The germline CDR1 and CDR2 sequences are SGDLS and YYNGEE. V lost 0 bases to trimming and J lost 6 bases, with 8 bases between them. The CDR3 DNA reads as TGTGCCAGCAGCGTAGCCCTTGAGGATACGCAGTATTTT. Translation gives CASSVALEDTQYF.

This clonotype was counted between two and nine times. CDR3 loop: CASSLGGQGPVRDEQFF. CDR3 sequence (DNA): TGTGCCAGCAGTTTAGGGGGACAGGGACCAGTTAGGGATGAGCAGTTCTTC. The chain carries TRBV12-3 or TRBV12-4 and TRBJ2-1, with 9 positions matching TRBD1. The CDR3 covers 17 residues. The junction had 12 bases not matched to a gene; V was cut back by 1 base and J by 8 bases.

The sample holds a few counts of this clonotype. The rearrangement links TRBV5-6 to TRBJ1-6; D is undetermined. CDR1 and CDR2 (germline): SGHDT, YYEEEE. CDR3 length: 13 amino acids. V was cut by 7 bases and J by 7 bases, with 12 bases left in between. The DNA for the CDR3 is TGTGCCAGCGGACCGGGCCCGAATTCACCCCTCCACTTT. It is translated as CASGPGPNSPLHF.

This clonotype has a handful of counts. The gene calls are TRBV7-3 and TRBJ1-4, with D maybe TRBD1 (5 bases). The CDR3 totals 15 residues. Trimming stripped 0 bases from V and 7 bases from J, with 12 bases between. Germline CDR1 reads SGHTA; CDR2 reads FQGTGA. The chain's CDR3 is CASSLTGVVGEKLFF. CDR3 nucleotides: TGTGCCAGCAGCTTAACGGGGGTGGTTGGTGAAAAACTGTTTTTT.

The gene calls are TRBV7-2 and TRBJ2-7; 7 nucleotides align to TRBD1. The CDR3 is made up of 13 amino acids. The germline CDR1 and CDR2 sequences are SGHTA and FQGNSA. V shed 4 bases and J 2 bases; nucleotides not matched to a gene: 2. The CDR3 region is CASSWGQPYEQYF. CDR3 nucleotides: TGTGCCAGCAGCTGGGGACAGCCCTACGAGCAGTACTTC.

This clonotype was seen a handful of times. CDR3 DNA: TGTGCCAGTAGTATACCCGACGGCGGGGCCAACGTCCTGACTTTC. This gives the protein CASSIPDGGANVLTF. This chain links TRBV19 with TRBJ2-6; D is ambiguous. The V gene's germline CDR1 is LNHDA and CDR2 SQIVND (reference sequence). The ends were cut back, 2 bases at V and 4 bases at J, with 9 bases in the middle. The CDR3 loop spans 15 amino acids.

The chain is built from TRBV5-1 and TRBJ1-1; D is undetermined. This CDR3 has 14 amino acids. Germline V lookup: CDR1 SGHRS, CDR2 YFSETQ. V lost 0 bases and J 5 bases, leaving 11 bases between the germline ends. CDR3 in amino acids: CASSLVPASTEAFF. The CDR3 DNA reads as TGCGCCAGCAGCTTGGTCCCGGCCTCGACTGAAGCTTTCTTT.

The chain links TRBV5-5 to TRBJ2-7; D tentatively reads TRBD1 or TRBD2 (5 bases each). The CDR3 loop spans 16 amino acids. Germline V gene lookup returns CDR1 SGHKS and CDR2 YYEKEE (reference sequence). Trimming removed 4 bases at V and 0 bases at J, with 17 bases between. As DNA, the CDR3 is TGTGCCAGCAGCGTCACCGGGACGGGAAGCTCCTACGAGCAGTACTTC. It translates to CASSVTGTGSSYEQYF.

Many counts were recorded for this clonotype. The rearrangement joins TRBV7-2 to TRBJ1-2; no firm D call. CDR3 length: 14 amino acids. Looked up from germline, CDR1 is SGHTA and CDR2 is FQGNSA. V lost 1 base and J 8 bases, leaving 14 bases between the germline ends. CDR3 in amino acids: CASSLDPARWGYTF. CDR3 nucleotide sequence: TGTGCCAGCAGCTTAGATCCGGCCAGATGGGGCTACACCTTC.

This clonotype was seen ten or more times. V gene TRBV6-5 combines with J gene TRBJ1-2, with TRBD1 identical over 10 bases. Trimming cost V 2 bases and J 2 bases; bases outside gene matches: 5. This CDR3 spans 16 amino acids. Per germline, CDR1 MNHEY and CDR2 SVGAGI. CDR3 in DNA: TGTGCCAGCAGTTACGTGAGGACAGGGGGGAACTATGGCTACACCTTC. As protein: CASSYVRTGGNYGYTF.

This clonotype showed up just a few times. This chain connects TRBV18 to TRBJ1-1; D gene ambiguous. Trimming pared 3 bases from V and 1 base from J, leaving 9 bases between. CDR1 and CDR2 (germline): KGHSH, LQKENI. The CDR3 contains 14 residues. The DNA for the CDR3 is TGTGCCAGCTCACCCCGGGGAGCGAACACTGAAGCTTTCTTT. Translating it yields CASSPRGANTEAFF.

The chain joins TRBV24-1 to TRBJ2-5; D possibly matches TRBD1 or TRBD2 (5 bases each). Per the germline V gene, CDR1 is KGHDR and CDR2 is SFDVKD. V lost 3 bases to trimming and J lost 3 bases, with 10 bases between them. CDR3 length: 14 amino acids. The CDR3 sequence: CATSDGHGEETQYF. As DNA, the CDR3 is TGTGCCACCAGTGATGGACACGGGGAAGAGACCCAGTACTTC.

The V call is TRBV2, the J call TRBJ2-6, with D perhaps TRBD1 (6 bases). Germline CDR1 and CDR2: SNHLY and FYNNEI. V dropped 7 bases and J dropped 0 bases, with 19 bases sitting between them. The length of the CDR3 is 18 residues. The CDR3: CASTLVGGFISGANVLTF. CDR3 DNA sequence: TGTGCCAGCACCCTCGTAGGGGGTTTCATCTCTGGGGCCAACGTCCTGACTTTC.

V is TRBV5-1 and J is TRBJ2-1; 7 bases are shared with TRBD1. The CDR3 is 13 amino acids. Germline assignment: CDR1 SGHRS and CDR2 YFSETQ. After removal of 2 bases from V and 8 bases from J, the junction contained 4 bases not matched to a gene. The CDR3 DNA is TGCGCCAGCAGCTTCGACGACAGGGATGAGCAGTTCTTC. Its protein is CASSFDDRDEQFF.

The genes are TRBV7-9 and TRBJ1-5, with D tentatively TRBD1 (6 bases). The germline V gene has CDR1 SEHNR and CDR2 FQNEAQ (reference sequence). CDR3 length equals 17 residues. Trimming cost V 5 bases and J 6 bases, with 23 bases left between them. The CDR3 loop is CASSPGNPGGAVQPQHF. In DNA form, the CDR3 reads TGTGCCAGCAGCCCCGGAAACCCGGGGGGGGCTGTTCAGCCCCAGCATTTT.

A few counts support this clonotype. This chain links TRBV27 with TRBJ2-2; either TRBD1 or TRBD2 may fit D (5 bases each). Germline loops: CDR1 MNHEY, CDR2 SMNVEV (reference sequence). Trimming removed 5 bases at V and 6 bases at J, with 13 bases between. The CDR3 totals 14 residues. CDR3: CASSRGRAPGELFF. For the CDR3, the DNA is TGTGCCAGCAGTCGGGGCAGGGCCCCCGGGGAGCTGTTTTTT.

Only a few counts were recorded for this clonotype. The chain employs TRBV11-2 and TRBJ2-3; D is uncertain. V lost 1 base and J 2 bases, leaving 19 bases between the germline ends. CDR1 is SGHAT, CDR2 FQNNGV, per germline. This CDR3 has 18 amino acids. The CDR3 DNA sequence: TGTGCCAGCAGCTTAGGCCCTCTCGAGCCCTCAGACACAGATACGCAGTATTTT. It encodes CASSLGPLEPSDTDTQYF.

J is TRBJ1-4 and V is TRBV14; D is possibly TRBD1 (6 bases). The CDR3 is 15 amino acids. Germline-derived CDR1 and CDR2 are SGHDN and FVKESK. Trimming cost V 1 base and J 8 bases, with 14 bases left between them. CDR3 loop: CASSQATGKGEKLFF. CDR3 DNA sequence: TGTGCCAGCAGCCAAGCTACAGGGAAGGGGGAAAAACTGTTTTTT.